This is a list of T cell receptor beta chains from one sample in a study of cytomegalovirus exposure and HLA in healthy donors. Sequencing used immunoSEQ multiplex PCR; TCRdb keeps in-frame clones, though not all of them. The table shows tens of thousands of clones, with 85% to 95% occurring only once. The specimen sequenced was PBMCs. These TCRs come from a woman in her thirties in good health and CMV-seropositive. The CDR3 runs from the conserved cysteine through the conserved F or W. The D gene is left open where the match is weak.

d_gene	v_gene	j_gene	CDR3aa	CDR3nt
-	TRBV5-6	TRBJ1-1	CASSFPLGATEAFF	TGTGCCAGCAGCTTCCCACTGGGGGCCACTGAAGCTTTCTTT
-	TRBV7-8	TRBJ2-3	CASSLVWGGSGKGGTDTQYF	TGTGCCAGCAGCCTCGTTTGGGGAGGAAGCGGGAAGGGGGGCACAGATACGCAGTATTTT
-	TRBV28	TRBJ2-1	CASSPTGVTYNEQFF	TGTGCCAGCAGTCCAACGGGGGTTACCTACAATGAGCAGTTCTTC
TRBD2	TRBV5-1	TRBJ2-5	CASSLPSGSDETQYF	TGCGCCAGCAGCTTGCCTAGCGGGTCTGATGAGACCCAGTACTTC
-	TRBV14	TRBJ2-7	CASGSYEQYF	TGTGCCAGCGGCTCGTACGAGCAGTACTTC
-	TRBV23-1	TRBJ1-1	CASSQSRGKTDMNTEAFF	TGCGCCAGCAGTCAATCTCGAGGCAAGACCGATATGAACACTGAAGCTTTCTTT
TRBD1	TRBV27	TRBJ1-5	CASSLTQAGTGVDQPQHF	TGTGCCAGCAGTTTAACCCAGGCCGGGACAGGGGTGGATCAGCCCCAGCATTTT
TRBD1	TRBV28	TRBJ1-5	CASSLWDRGLNQPQHF	TGTGCCAGCAGTTTATGGGACAGGGGGCTTAATCAGCCCCAGCATTTT
TRBD2	TRBV7-2	TRBJ2-7	CASSLAGRYEQYF	TGTGCCAGCAGTCTAGCGGGACGATACGAGCAGTACTTC
-	TRBV7-8	TRBJ1-2	CASSPRRVGSNYGYTF	TGTGCCAGCAGCCCGCGCAGGGTCGGTTCTAACTATGGCTACACCTTC
-	TRBV19	TRBJ1-5	CASSIPAGGTRLYQPQHF	TGTGCCAGTAGTATTCCCGCGGGGGGGACACGACTGTATCAGCCCCAGCATTTT
-	TRBV7-2	TRBJ2-1	CASSWGQPYNEQFF	TGTGCCAGCAGCTGGGGACAACCGTACAATGAGCAGTTCTTC